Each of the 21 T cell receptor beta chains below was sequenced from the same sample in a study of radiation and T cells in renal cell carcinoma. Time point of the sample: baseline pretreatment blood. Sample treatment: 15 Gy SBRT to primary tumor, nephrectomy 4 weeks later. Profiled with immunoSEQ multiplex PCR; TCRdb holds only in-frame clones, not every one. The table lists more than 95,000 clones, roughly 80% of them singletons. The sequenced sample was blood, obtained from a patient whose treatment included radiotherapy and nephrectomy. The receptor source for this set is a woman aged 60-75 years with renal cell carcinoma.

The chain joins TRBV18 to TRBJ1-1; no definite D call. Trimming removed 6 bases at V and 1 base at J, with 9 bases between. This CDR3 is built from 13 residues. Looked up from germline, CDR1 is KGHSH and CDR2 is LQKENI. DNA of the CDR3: TGTGCCAGCTCCTCGGACGGGAACACTGAAGCTTTCTTT. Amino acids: CASSSDGNTEAFF.

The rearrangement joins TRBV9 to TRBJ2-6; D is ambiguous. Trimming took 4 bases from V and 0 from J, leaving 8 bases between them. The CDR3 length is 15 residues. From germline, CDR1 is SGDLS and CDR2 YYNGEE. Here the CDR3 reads CASSPDLSGANVLTF. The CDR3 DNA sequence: TGTGCCAGCAGCCCAGACCTCTCTGGGGCCAACGTCCTGACTTTC.

The CDR3 reads CASSVGSYEQYF. As DNA, the CDR3 is TGTGCCAGCAGTGTGGGTTCCTACGAGCAGTACTTC. The chain is built from TRBV2 and TRBJ2-7; D uncertain. Per the germline V gene, CDR1 is SNHLY and CDR2 is FYNNEI. V was cut by 4 bases and J by 1 base, with 5 bases left in between. This CDR3 comprises 12 residues.

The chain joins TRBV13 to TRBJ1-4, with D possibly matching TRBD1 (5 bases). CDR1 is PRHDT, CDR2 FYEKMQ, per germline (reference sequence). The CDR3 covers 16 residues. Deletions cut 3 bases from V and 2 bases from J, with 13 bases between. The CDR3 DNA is TGTGCCAGCAGCTTTTGGGGCGAGGGGACTAATGAAAAACTGTTTTTT. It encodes CASSFWGEGTNEKLFF. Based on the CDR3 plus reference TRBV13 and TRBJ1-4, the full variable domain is AAGVIQSPRHLIKEKRETATLKCYPIPRHDTVYWYQQGPGQDPQFLISFYEKMQSDKGSIPDRFSAQQFSDYHSELNMSSLELGDSALYFCASSFWGEGTNEKLFFGSGTQLSVL.

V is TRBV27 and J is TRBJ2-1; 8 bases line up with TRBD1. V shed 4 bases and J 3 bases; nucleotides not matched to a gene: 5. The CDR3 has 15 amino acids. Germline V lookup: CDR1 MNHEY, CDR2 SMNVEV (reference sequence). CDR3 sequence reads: CASSSQGASYNEQFF. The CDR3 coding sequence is TGTGCCAGCAGTTCTCAGGGGGCCAGCTACAATGAGCAGTTCTTC.

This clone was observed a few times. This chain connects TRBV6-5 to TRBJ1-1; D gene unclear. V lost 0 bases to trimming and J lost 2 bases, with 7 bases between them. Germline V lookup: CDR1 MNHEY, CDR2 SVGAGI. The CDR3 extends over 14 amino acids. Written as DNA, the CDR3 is TGTGCCAGCAGTTACTCAACAGAAAACACTGAAGCTTTCTTT. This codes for CASSYSTENTEAFF.

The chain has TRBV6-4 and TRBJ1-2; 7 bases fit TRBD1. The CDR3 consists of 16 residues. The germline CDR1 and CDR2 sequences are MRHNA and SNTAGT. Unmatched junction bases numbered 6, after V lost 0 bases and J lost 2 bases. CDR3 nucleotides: TGTGCCAGCAGTGACTCTAACAGGGGCCTGAACTATGGCTACACCTTC. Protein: CASSDSNRGLNYGYTF.

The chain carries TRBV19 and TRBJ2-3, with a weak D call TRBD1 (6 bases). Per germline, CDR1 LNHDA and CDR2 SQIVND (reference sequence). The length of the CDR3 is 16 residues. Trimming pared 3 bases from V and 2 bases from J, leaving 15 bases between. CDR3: CASSIGRRTATDTQYF. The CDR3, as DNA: TGTGCCAGTAGTATCGGCCGTAGGACAGCCACAGATACGCAGTATTTT.

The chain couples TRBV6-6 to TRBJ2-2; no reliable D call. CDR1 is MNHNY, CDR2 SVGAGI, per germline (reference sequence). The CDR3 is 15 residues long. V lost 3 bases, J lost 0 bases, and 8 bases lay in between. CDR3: CASSYDDPNTGELFF. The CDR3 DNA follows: TGTGCCAGCAGTTATGACGACCCGAACACCGGGGAGCTGTTTTTT.

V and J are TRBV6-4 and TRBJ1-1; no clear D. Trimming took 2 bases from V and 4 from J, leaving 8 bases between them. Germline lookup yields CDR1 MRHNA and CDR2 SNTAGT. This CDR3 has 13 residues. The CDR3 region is CASSDLPSTEAFF. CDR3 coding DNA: TGTGCCAGCAGTGACCTCCCAAGCACTGAAGCTTTCTTT.

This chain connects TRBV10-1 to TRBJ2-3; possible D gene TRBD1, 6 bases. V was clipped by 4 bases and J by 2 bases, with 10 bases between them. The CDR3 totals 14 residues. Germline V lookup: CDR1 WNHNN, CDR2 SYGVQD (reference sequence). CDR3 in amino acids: CASSATGHTDTQYF. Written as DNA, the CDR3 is TGCGCCAGCAGTGCAACGGGACACACAGATACGCAGTATTTT.

The CDR3 here is CASSELGKGTGELFF. The DNA of the CDR3 is TGTGCCAGCAGTGAATTGGGGAAGGGCACCGGGGAGCTGTTTTTT. The chain carries TRBV2 and TRBJ2-2, with no clear D. From germline, CDR1 is SNHLY and CDR2 FYNNEI. This CDR3 has 15 amino acids. Deletions cut 2 bases from V and 4 bases from J, with 11 bases between.

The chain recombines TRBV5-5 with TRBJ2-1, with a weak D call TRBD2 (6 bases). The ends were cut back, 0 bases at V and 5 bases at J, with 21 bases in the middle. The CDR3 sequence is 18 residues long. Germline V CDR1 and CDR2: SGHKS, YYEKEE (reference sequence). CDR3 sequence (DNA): TGTGCCAGCAGCTTGGCCCCTTTGTTCAGGCGGGATAACAATGAGCAGTTCTTC. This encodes CASSLAPLFRRDNNEQFF.

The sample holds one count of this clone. The CDR3: CASSPLAGGSHNEQFF. In nucleotides, the CDR3 is TGTGCCAGCAGTCCCCTAGCGGGAGGGTCCCACAATGAGCAGTTCTTC. The rearrangement uses TRBV27 and TRBJ2-1, with 12 positions matching TRBD2. The V segment lost 5 bases and the J segment 5 bases; nucleotides outside the gene matches: 7. The CDR3 has 16 amino acids. CDR1 and CDR2 (germline): MNHEY, SMNVEV (reference sequence).

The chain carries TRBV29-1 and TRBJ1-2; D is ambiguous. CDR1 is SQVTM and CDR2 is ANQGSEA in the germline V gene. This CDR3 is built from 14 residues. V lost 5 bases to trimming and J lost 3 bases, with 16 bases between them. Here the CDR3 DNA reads TGCAGCGTTCCCCTTTCCAGGAGCGACTATGGCTACACCTTC. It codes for CSVPLSRSDYGYTF.

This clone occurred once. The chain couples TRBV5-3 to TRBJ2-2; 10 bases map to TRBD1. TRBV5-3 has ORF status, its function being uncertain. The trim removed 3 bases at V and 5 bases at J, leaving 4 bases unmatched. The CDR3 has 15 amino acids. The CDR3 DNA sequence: TGTGCCAGAAGCTGCCCGGGACAGGGGACCGGGGAGCTGTTTTTT. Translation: CARSCPGQGTGELFF.

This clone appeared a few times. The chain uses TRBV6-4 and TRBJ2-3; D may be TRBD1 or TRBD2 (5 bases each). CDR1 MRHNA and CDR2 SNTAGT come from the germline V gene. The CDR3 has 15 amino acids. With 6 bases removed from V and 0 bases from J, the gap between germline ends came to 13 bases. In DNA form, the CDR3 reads TGTGCCAGCAGCTACCGGGACCGAAGCACAGATACGCAGTATTTT. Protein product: CASSYRDRSTDTQYF.

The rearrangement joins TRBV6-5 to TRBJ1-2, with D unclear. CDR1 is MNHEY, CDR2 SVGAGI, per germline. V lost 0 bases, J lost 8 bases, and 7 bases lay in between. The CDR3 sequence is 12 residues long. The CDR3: CASSYSVQGYTF. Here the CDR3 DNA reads TGTGCCAGCAGTTACTCGGTGCAGGGCTACACCTTC.

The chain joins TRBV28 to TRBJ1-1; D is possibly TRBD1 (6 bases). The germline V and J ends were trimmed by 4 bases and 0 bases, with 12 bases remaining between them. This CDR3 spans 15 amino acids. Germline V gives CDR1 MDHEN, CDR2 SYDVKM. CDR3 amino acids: CASSSLDRMNTEAFF. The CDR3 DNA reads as TGTGCCAGCAGTTCACTAGACAGGATGAACACTGAAGCTTTCTTT.

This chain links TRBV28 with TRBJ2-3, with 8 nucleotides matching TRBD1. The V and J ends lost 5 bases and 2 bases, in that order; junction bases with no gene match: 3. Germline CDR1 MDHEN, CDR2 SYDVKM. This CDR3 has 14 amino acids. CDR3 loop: CASSLDRATDTQYF. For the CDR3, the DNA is TGTGCCAGCAGTCTGGACAGGGCCACAGATACGCAGTATTTT. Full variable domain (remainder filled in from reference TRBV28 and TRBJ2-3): DVKVTQSSRYLVKRTGEKVFLECVQDMDHENMFWYRQDPGLGLRLIYFSYDVKMKEKGDIPEGYSVSREKKERFSLILESASTNQTSMYLCASSLDRATDTQYFGPGTRLTVL.

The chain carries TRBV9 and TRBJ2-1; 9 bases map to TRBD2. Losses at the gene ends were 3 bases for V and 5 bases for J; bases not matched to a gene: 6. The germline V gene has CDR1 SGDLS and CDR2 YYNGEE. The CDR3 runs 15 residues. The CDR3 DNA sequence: TGTGCCAGCAGCGCCTCAGCGGGGGGCCACAATGAGCAGTTCTTC. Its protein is CASSASAGGHNEQFF.